The 17 T cell receptor gamma chains below come from one sample, sequenced in a study of Vγ9Vδ2 T cells in congenital toxoplasmosis. TRGC- and TRDC-specific primers primed one-tube template-switch reverse transcription to make cDNA. The TRGC primer was designed to target TRGC1 and TRGC2 alike. TCRdb re-called the reads with CATT. The table has 400 or so gamma-chain clones, 10% to 11% seen once. Material for sequencing was gamma-delta T cells from blood. The receptors stem from a child under 10 years old born to a mother with Toxoplasma gondii infection during pregnancy, either congenitally infected or uninfected (not recorded which).

By frequency in the sample, this clone is medium-sized. The V and J genes are TRGV3 and TRGJP2. The V and J ends lost 5 bases and 8 bases, in that order; junction bases with no gene match: 5. Per germline, CDR1 VTNTFY and CDR2 YDVSTARD (reference sequence). The CDR3 covers 12 residues. CDR3: CATWVGDWIKTF. CDR3 sequence (DNA): TGTGCCACCTGGGTTGGGGATTGGATCAAGACGTTT.

By share, this clone ranks as large. The gene calls are TRGV9 and TRGJP. The V segment lost 5 bases and the J segment 9 bases; nucleotides outside the gene matches: 7. Germline CDR1 GITISATS, CDR2 ISYDGTV (reference sequence). The CDR3 is 15 residues long. The CDR3 DNA follows: TGTGCCTTGTGGGTGGATGTGTTGGGCAAAAAAATCAAGGTATTT. Translated: CALWVDVLGKKIKVF.

By frequency in the sample, this clone is large. Additional DNA sequences in this sample encode the identical CDR3. This chain links TRGV9 with TRGJP. J was trimmed by 4 bases and V by 5 bases; bases with no gene match: 2. CDR3 size: 15 residues. Germline CDR1 GITISATS, CDR2 ISYDGTV (reference sequence). CDR3 bases: TGTGCCTTGTGGGTCCAAGAGTTGGGCAAAAAAATCAAGGTATTT. Translation: CALWVQELGKKIKVF.

Sample share makes this clone large (0.1 to 1%). A clone one base away is much larger, so this may be a read error. Additional DNA sequences in this sample encode the identical CDR3. The gene calls are TRGV9 and TRGJP. V shed 0 bases, J shed 5 bases, and the junction held 1 base outside the gene matches. The CDR3 sequence is 16 residues long. CDR1 GITISATS and CDR2 ISYDGTV come from the germline V gene (reference sequence). The CDR3, as DNA: TGTGCCTTGTGGGAGGTGAAAGAGTTGGGCAAAAAAATCAAGGTATTT. Amino acids: CALWEVKELGKKIKVF.

By sample share, this clone is medium-sized. This likely reflects a read error, since a far larger clone is one base away. J is TRGJP and V is TRGV9. Germline V gene lookup returns CDR1 GITISATS and CDR2 ISYDGTV (reference sequence). There are 16 residues in the CDR3. This CDR3 is CALWEVQVLGKKIKVF. The CDR3 region has the DNA TGTGCCTTGTGGGAGGTGCAAGTGTTGGGCAAAAAAATCAAGGTATTT.

This clone has more than one count but fewer than ten. One base separates it from a far larger clone, so it is likely a read error. This rearrangement joins TRGV2 to TRGJ1 or TRGJ2. Per the germline V gene, CDR1 is EGSNGY and CDR2 is YDSYNSKV. V was pared by 0 bases and J by 6 bases, with 11 bases of the junction left unmatched. The CDR3 covers 15 residues. CDR3 protein: CATWDGPGPTYKKLF. CDR3 DNA sequence: TGTGCCACCTGGGACGGGCCGGGACCGACTTATAAGAAACTCTTT.

The chain uses TRGV10 and TRGJP. TRGV10 counts as an open reading frame of uncertain function. Losses at the gene ends were 8 bases for V and 7 bases for J; bases not matched to a gene: 9. This CDR3 comprises 16 residues. The CDR3 sequence is CAAWEVLELGKKIKVF. DNA for the CDR3: TGTGCTGCGTGGGAGGTGCTGGAGTTGGGCAAAAAAATCAAGGTATTT.

In its sample, this clone is large. J is TRGJ1 or TRGJ2 and V is TRGV3. CDR1 is VTNTFY, CDR2 YDVSTARD, per germline (reference sequence). The CDR3 is 14 residues long. V gave up 0 bases and J gave up 6 bases; unmatched junction bases: 8. The CDR3 loop reads CATWDRPPSYKKLF. CDR3 nucleotides: TGTGCCACCTGGGACAGGCCCCCCTCTTATAAGAAACTCTTT.

Within the sample, this clone is large. The chain employs TRGV2 and TRGJP1. Germline V gene data show CDR1 as EGSNGY and CDR2 as YDSYNSKV. J gave up 4 bases and V 0 bases, and 8 bases lay outside the gene matches. The CDR3 has 16 residues. In DNA form, the CDR3 reads TGTGCCACCTGGGACGGGGGGATAGGCACTGGTTGGTTCAAGATATTT. Encoded protein: CATWDGGIGTGWFKIF.

By frequency in the sample, this clone is large. V usage is TRGV8 and J usage is TRGJP1. Trimming at V came to 0 bases and at J to 0 bases, leaving 1 base not matched to a gene. Per germline, CDR1 VENAVY and CDR2 YDSYNSRV. The CDR3 totals 15 residues. CDR3 DNA sequence: TGTGCCACCTGGGATAGGAATACCACTGGTTGGTTCAAGATATTT. This translates into CATWDRNTTGWFKIF.

In its sample, this clone ranks as large. In the same sample, other DNA sequences code for this CDR3. The chain couples TRGV9 to TRGJP. The length of the CDR3 is 17 residues. From germline, CDR1 is GITISATS and CDR2 ISYDGTV (reference sequence). Losses at the gene ends were 2 bases for V and 4 bases for J; bases not matched to a gene: 5. This CDR3 is CALWEARQELGKKIKVF. DNA for the CDR3: TGTGCCTTGTGGGAGGCGAGACAAGAGTTGGGCAAAAAAATCAAGGTATTT.

This clone was seen a few times. A much larger clone lies a single base off, so this may be a read error. V is TRGV10 and J is TRGJ1 or TRGJ2. TRGV10 is treated as an ORF (open reading frame) with a function not yet certain. The CDR3 contains 13 residues. Written as DNA, the CDR3 is TGTGCTGCGTGGGATGATGAGATGGATAAGAAGCTCTTT. It yields the protein CAAWDDEMDKKLF.

In its sample, this clone was seen a few times. TCRdb has a much larger clone's protein, which differs at residue 8 from the translation of this DNA, likely because of a read error; what is shown is the protein translated from the DNA. The chain uses TRGV8 and TRGJP2. Germline lookup yields CDR1 VENAVY and CDR2 YDSYNSRV. This CDR3 has 13 amino acids. The CDR3 sequence: CATWDSSNWIKTF. CDR3 bases: TGTGCCACCTGGGATAGTAGTAATTGGATCAAGACGTTT.

This clone is large within its sample. It is likely a read error: a sequence one base away is far more abundant. This chain connects TRGV9 to TRGJP. The germline gives CDR1 GITISATS, CDR2 ISYDGTV (reference sequence). The CDR3 length is 16 residues. The CDR3 sequence: CALWEVQKLGKKIKVF. CDR3 nucleotide sequence: TGTGCCTTGTGGGAGGTGCAAAAGTTGGGCAAAAAAATCAAGGTATTT.

This clone was seen a few times. TCRdb attributes to this sequence the protein of a much larger clone, which differs from the DNA translation at residue 5; a read error is likely, and the protein displayed is translated from the DNA. The chain employs TRGV2 and TRGJ1 or TRGJ2. Germline CDR1 EGSNGY, CDR2 YDSYNSKV. The CDR3 is made up of 13 amino acids. CDR3 sequence reads: CATWNGLDYKKLF. In DNA form, the CDR3 reads TGTGCCACCTGGAACGGGCTTGATTATAAGAAACTCTTT.

Sample share makes this clone large (0.1 to 1%). Other DNA sequences in the same sample also yield this CDR3. J is TRGJP and V is TRGV9. This CDR3 has 14 amino acids. Germline V gene data show CDR1 as GITISATS and CDR2 as ISYDGTV (reference sequence). Losses at the gene ends were 4 bases for V and 6 bases for J; bases not matched to a gene: 0. In DNA form, the CDR3 reads TGTGCCTTGTGGGAAGAGTTGGGCAAAAAAATCAAGGTATTT. Translating gives CALWEELGKKIKVF.

This clone was found a few times. TCRdb's entry gives the protein of a much larger clone, which mismatches this DNA's translation at residue 14, likely from a read error; the protein reported here is translated from the DNA. The chain is built from TRGV9 and TRGJP. The CDR3 extends over 16 amino acids. CDR1 GITISATS and CDR2 ISYDGTV come from the germline V gene (reference sequence). CDR3 loop: CALWEVQELGKKIRVF. The DNA for the CDR3 is TGTGCCTTGTGGGAGGTGCAAGAGTTGGGCAAAAAAATCAGGGTATTT.